Below are 21 T cell receptor beta chains sequenced from a single sample in a study of early T cells in non-severe SARS-CoV-2 infection. One entry per CDR3 protein, called by TCRdb with MiXCR from the 5' RACE reads. The sample lists fewer than 80,000 distinct CDR3 sequences; around 11% were seen once. The material was whole blood, obtained at baseline. The source of these receptors is an adult who was a healthcare worker with PCR-confirmed SARS-CoV-2 infection or an uninfected control (not recorded which).

The chain's CDR3 is CASIRGSSGGANMQYF. In DNA form, the CDR3 reads TGTGCCAGCATTCGCGGGAGTAGCGGGGGGGCGAATATGCAGTATTTT. The genes are TRBV6-1 and TRBJ2-3, with 11 bases aligning to TRBD2. Germline V CDR1 and CDR2: MNHNS, SASEGT. Trimming took 7 bases from V and 11 from J; bases not matched to a gene: 17. This CDR3 comprises 16 residues.

V gene TRBV12-3 or TRBV12-4 combines with J gene TRBJ1-1; unclear D gene. The V end was cut by 6 bases, the J end by 4 bases, with 12 bases between. The CDR3 loop spans 13 amino acids. As DNA, the CDR3 is TGTGCCAGCAGCGAGACTGAGGTCACTGAAGCTTTCTTT. The encoded protein is CASSETEVTEAFF.

This clonotype has only a few counts. The chain joins TRBV10-3 to TRBJ2-3; 11 positions match TRBD2. V shed 7 bases and J 3 bases; nucleotides not matched to a gene: 9. Germline CDR1 reads ENHRY; CDR2 reads SYGVKD. The length of the CDR3 is 16 residues. CDR3 sequence reads: CAITRTSGGMTDTQYF. The CDR3, as DNA: TGTGCCATCACCAGAACTAGCGGGGGAATGACAGATACGCAGTATTTT.

This clonotype was picked up a small number of times. This CDR3 is CASSRIPGRTDTQYF. CDR3 coding DNA: TGTGCCAGCAGCCGGATCCCGGGACGCACAGATACGCAGTATTTT. The rearrangement uses TRBV14 and TRBJ2-3; either TRBD1 or TRBD2 may supply D (5 bases each). The germline CDR1 and CDR2 sequences are SGHDN and FVKESK. The CDR3 loop spans 15 amino acids. The V end was cut by 4 bases, the J end by 1 base, with 12 bases between. Full variable domain (remainder filled in from reference TRBV14 and TRBJ2-3): EAGVTQFPSHSVIEKGQTVTLRCDPISGHDNLYWYRRVMGKEIKFLLHFVKESKQDESGMPNNRFLAERTGGTYSTLKVQPAELEDSGVYFCASSRIPGRTDTQYFGPGTRLTVL.

This clonotype was observed a single time. J is TRBJ1-4 and V is TRBV7-2, with D hard to call. V was shortened by 1 base and J by 0 bases, with 6 bases between the two germline ends. Germline-derived CDR1 and CDR2 are SGHTA and FQGNSA. There are 15 residues in the CDR3. This CDR3 is CASSLEVATNEKLFF. The CDR3 bases are TGTGCCAGCAGCTTAGAGGTTGCAACTAATGAAAAACTGTTTTTT.

This clonotype has a count of ten or more. V is TRBV4-1 and J is TRBJ2-3; 9 positions agree with TRBD2. The CDR3 spans 16 residues. Trimming cost V 4 bases and J 6 bases; bases outside gene matches: 11. Germline V CDR1 and CDR2: MGHRA, YSYEKL. The CDR3 loop reads CASSRGSGGNRDTQYF. In nucleotides, the CDR3 is TGCGCCAGCAGCCGGGGTAGCGGGGGCAATCGGGATACGCAGTATTTT.

The rearrangement uses TRBV6-2 or TRBV6-3 and TRBJ1-1; D gene uncertain. V lost 8 bases, J lost 4 bases, and 17 bases lay in between. Germline assignment: CDR1 MNHEY and CDR2 SVGEGT. The CDR3 runs to 14 residues. This chain's CDR3 is CASSLSLLGTEAFF. CDR3 DNA sequence: TGTGCCAGCTCCCTGTCCCTTTTGGGCACTGAAGCTTTCTTT.

This clonotype has more than one count but fewer than ten. The chain combines TRBV6-2 or TRBV6-3 with TRBJ1-2; no clear D. Germline V CDR1 and CDR2: MNHEY, SVGEGT. This CDR3 spans 14 amino acids. V lost 8 bases to trimming and J lost 4 bases, with 17 bases between them. The CDR3 here is CASGDSDLFYGYTF. The CDR3 coding sequence is TGTGCCAGCGGAGACTCCGATCTCTTCTATGGCTACACCTTC.

A few counts support this clonotype. V and J are TRBV6-4 and TRBJ2-1, with 7 bases aligning to TRBD1. The length of the CDR3 is 14 residues. Germline loops: CDR1 MRHNA, CDR2 SNTAGT. V was pared by 2 bases and J by 4 bases, with 2 bases of the junction left unmatched. CDR3 sequence: CASSDRGLYNEQFF. DNA of the CDR3: TGTGCCAGCAGTGACAGGGGGCTATACAATGAGCAGTTCTTC.

The rearrangement joins TRBV9 to TRBJ2-5, with D perhaps matching TRBD1 (5 bases). Germline V gene sequence: CDR1 SGDLS, CDR2 YYNGEE. The CDR3 sequence is 16 residues long. V was shortened by 6 bases and J by 4 bases, with 22 bases between the two germline ends. The CDR3 nucleotides are TGTGCCAGCACCCCCCAAGGGGTCCTATCCGGAGAGACCCAGTACTTC. Residues: CASTPQGVLSGETQYF.

V usage is TRBV7-8 and J usage is TRBJ2-3, with 12 bases lining up with TRBD2. There are 19 residues in the CDR3. Trimming at V came to 2 bases and at J to 3 bases, leaving 12 bases not matched to a gene. The V gene's germline CDR1 is SGHVS and CDR2 FQNEAQ. The CDR3 coding sequence is TGTGCCAGCAGCTTAAATCTAGCGGGGGGGCAACATAGGACAGATACGCAGTATTTT. The encoded protein is CASSLNLAGGQHRTDTQYF. Full variable domain (remainder filled in from reference TRBV7-8 and TRBJ2-3): GAGVSQSPRYKVAKRGQDVALRCDPISGHVSLFWYQQALGQGPEFLTYFQNEAQLDKSGLPSDRFFAERPEGSVSTLKIQRTQQEDSAVYLCASSLNLAGGQHRTDTQYFGPGTRLTVL.

The J gene is TRBJ2-7, the V gene TRBV6-1; TRBD1 matches 7 bases. Per germline, CDR1 MNHNS and CDR2 SASEGT. The J segment lost 0 bases and the V segment lost 3 bases, leaving 8 bases of the junction unmatched. The CDR3 consists of 16 residues. CDR3 nucleotide sequence: TGTGCCAGCAGTGACGAGACAGGGTCATTCTCCTACGAGCAGTACTTC. It translates to CASSDETGSFSYEQYF.

This clonotype was detected many times. This sequence joins TRBV27 and TRBJ1-1; no firm D call. Trimming took 6 bases from V and 4 from J, leaving 12 bases between them. From germline, CDR1 is MNHEY and CDR2 SMNVEV (reference sequence). This CDR3 region has 13 residues. The CDR3 coding sequence is TGTGCCAGCAGGCTTACGGAGGGCACTGAAGCTTTCTTT. Translated: CASRLTEGTEAFF.

The chain carries TRBV28 and TRBJ1-1, with 10 bases identical to TRBD1. V dropped 2 bases and J dropped 4; count of bases not matched to a gene: 10. Per germline, CDR1 MDHEN and CDR2 SYDVKM. The CDR3 contains 17 residues. For the CDR3, the DNA is TGTGCCAGCAGTTTACGACAGGGGGCTATCCCGAGCACTGAAGCTTTCTTT. Its translation is CASSLRQGAIPSTEAFF. Filled out from reference TRBV28 and TRBJ1-1, the complete variable domain reads DVKVTQSSRYLVKRTGEKVFLECVQDMDHENMFWYRQDPGLGLRLIYFSYDVKMKEKGDIPEGYSVSREKKERFSLILESASTNQTSMYLCASSLRQGAIPSTEAFFGQGTRLTVV.

V and J are TRBV6-5 and TRBJ2-7; D remains ambiguous. The germline CDR1 and CDR2 sequences are MNHEY and SVGAGI. The length of the CDR3 is 16 residues. V was pared by 2 bases and J by 3 bases, with 17 bases between. The CDR3 loop is CASSYRPSRSDYEQYF. The CDR3 coding sequence is TGTGCCAGCAGTTACCGTCCGTCGAGATCTGACTACGAGCAGTACTTC.

The DNA for the CDR3 is TGCAGCGTCAAAAAATCCGGGACAGGGAATGAAGCTTTCTTT. This gives the protein CSVKKSGTGNEAFF. J is TRBJ1-1 and V is TRBV29-1, with TRBD1 matching 9 bases. The germline V gene has CDR1 SQVTM and CDR2 ANQGSEA. The CDR3 totals 14 residues. With 6 bases clipped from V and 7 bases from J, the junction kept 12 bases outside the gene matches.

This clonotype appeared a few times. The chain uses TRBV6-6 and TRBJ1-6; TRBD1 aligns across 7 bases. J lost 9 bases, V lost 2 bases, and 10 bases had no gene match. Germline V gives CDR1 MNHNY, CDR2 SVGAGI (reference sequence). The CDR3 has 16 amino acids. The CDR3 DNA reads TGTGCCAGCAGTTACCCCGAGACAGGGTCAGGTTCACCCCTCCACTTT. The encoded protein is CASSYPETGSGSPLHF.

This clonotype occurred a few times. CDR3: CASSYLFPGTGESPLHF. In DNA form, the CDR3 reads TGTGCCAGCAGTTACCTTTTTCCCGGGACAGGGGAATCACCCCTCCACTTT. This rearrangement joins TRBV6-2 or TRBV6-3 to TRBJ1-6, with TRBD1 matching 10 bases. This CDR3 has 17 residues. The germline V gene has CDR1 MNHEY and CDR2 SVGEGT. Germline trimming cut 2 bases from V and 10 bases from J; bases unmatched to any gene: 11.

This clonotype has ten or more counts. The rearrangement links TRBV6-1 to TRBJ2-5; D ambiguous. V was cut by 2 bases and J by 4 bases, with 11 bases left in between. The germline gives CDR1 MNHNS, CDR2 SASEGT. CDR3 length: 14 amino acids. The CDR3 nucleotides are TGTGCCAGCAGTGAATTCGTAGCTCTAGAGACCCAGTACTTC. Translated: CASSEFVALETQYF.

This clonotype was detected many times. The junction departs from the called germline gene at one end, perhaps through a read error. J is TRBJ2-5 and V is TRBV3-1; D gene uncertain. The germline CDR1 and CDR2 sequences are LGHDT and YNNKEL (reference sequence). The CDR3 loop spans 14 amino acids. The CDR3 bases are TGTGCCAGCAGCCAAGTTCCGACCCAACAGACCCAGTACTTC. It translates to CASSQVPTQQTQYF.

In its sample, this clonotype was seen many times. At one of its ends the junction is not consistent with the germline gene, which may arise from a read error. J is TRBJ1-4 and V is TRBV3-1, with D possibly being TRBD1 (6 bases). CDR1 is LGHDT and CDR2 is YNNKEL in the germline V gene (reference sequence). This CDR3 spans 12 amino acids. CDR3 in amino acids: CASSLPGGVVYF. Written as DNA, the CDR3 is TGTGCCAGCAGCCTGCCGGGGGGCGTCGTCTATTTT.